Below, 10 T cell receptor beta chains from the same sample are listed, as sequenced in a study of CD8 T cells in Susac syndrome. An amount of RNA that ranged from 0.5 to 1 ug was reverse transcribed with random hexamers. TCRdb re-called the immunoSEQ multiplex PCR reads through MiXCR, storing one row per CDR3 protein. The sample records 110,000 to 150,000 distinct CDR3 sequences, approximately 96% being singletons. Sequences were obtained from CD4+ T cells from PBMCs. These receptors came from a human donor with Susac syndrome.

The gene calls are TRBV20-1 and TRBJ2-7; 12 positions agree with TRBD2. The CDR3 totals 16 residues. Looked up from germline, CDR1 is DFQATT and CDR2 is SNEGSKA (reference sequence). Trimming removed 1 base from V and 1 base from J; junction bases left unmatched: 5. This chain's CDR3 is CSARAGLAGISYEQYF. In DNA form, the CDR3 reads TGCAGTGCTAGAGCTGGACTAGCGGGGATTTCCTACGAGCAGTACTTC.

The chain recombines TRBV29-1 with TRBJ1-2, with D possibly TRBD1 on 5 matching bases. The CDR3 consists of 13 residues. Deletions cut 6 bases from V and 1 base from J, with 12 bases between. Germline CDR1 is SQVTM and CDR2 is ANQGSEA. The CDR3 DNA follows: TGCAGCGTCGCCGCGACAGTTAACTATGGCTACACCTTC. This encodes CSVAATVNYGYTF.

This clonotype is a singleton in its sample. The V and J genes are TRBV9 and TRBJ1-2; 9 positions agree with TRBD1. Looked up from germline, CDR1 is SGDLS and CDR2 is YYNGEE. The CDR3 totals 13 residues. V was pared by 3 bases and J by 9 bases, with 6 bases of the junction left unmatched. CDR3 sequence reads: CASSAPGTGRYTF. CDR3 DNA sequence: TGTGCCAGCAGCGCTCCCGGGACAGGGCGCTACACCTTC.

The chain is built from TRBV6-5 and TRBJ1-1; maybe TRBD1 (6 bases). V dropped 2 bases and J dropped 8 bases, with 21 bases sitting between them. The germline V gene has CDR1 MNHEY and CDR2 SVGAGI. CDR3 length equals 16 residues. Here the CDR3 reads CASSYGGHTGAGEAFF. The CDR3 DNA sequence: TGTGCCAGCAGTTACGGGGGACACACCGGCGCTGGGGAAGCTTTCTTT.

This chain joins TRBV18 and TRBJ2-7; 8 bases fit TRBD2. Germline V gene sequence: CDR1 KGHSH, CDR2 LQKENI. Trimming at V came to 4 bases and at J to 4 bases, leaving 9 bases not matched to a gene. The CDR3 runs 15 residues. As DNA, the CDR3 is TGTGCCAGCTCACTTACAGCGGGAGAGGCATACGAGCAGTACTTC. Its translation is CASSLTAGEAYEQYF. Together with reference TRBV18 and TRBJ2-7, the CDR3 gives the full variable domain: NAGVMQNPRHLVRRRGQEARLRCSPMKGHSHVYWYRQLPEEGLKFMVYLQKENIIDESGMPKERFSAEFPKEGPSILRIQQVVRGDSAAYFCASSLTAGEAYEQYFGPGTRLTVT.

In DNA, the CDR3 is TGTGCCATCAGGAGTGAGGAGTTAAGGCAGTATTTT. Translation gives CAIRSEELRQYF. The genes are TRBV10-3 and TRBJ2-3; D remains unclear. With 6 bases removed from V and 11 bases from J, the gap between germline ends came to 15 bases. Germline V CDR1 and CDR2: ENHRY, SYGVKD. CDR3 length equals 12 residues.

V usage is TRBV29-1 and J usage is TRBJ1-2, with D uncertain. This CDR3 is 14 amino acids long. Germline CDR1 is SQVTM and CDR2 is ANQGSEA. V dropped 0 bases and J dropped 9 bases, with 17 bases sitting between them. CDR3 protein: CSVEEGSGFQSYTF. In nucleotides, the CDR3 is TGCAGCGTTGAAGAAGGATCGGGGTTTCAGAGCTACACCTTC.

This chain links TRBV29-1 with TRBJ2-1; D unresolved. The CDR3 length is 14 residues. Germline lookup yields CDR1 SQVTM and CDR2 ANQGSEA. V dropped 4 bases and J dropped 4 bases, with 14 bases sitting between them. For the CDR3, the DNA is TGCAGCGTTGTCGGAGAGACCCGGTACAATGAGCAGTTCTTC. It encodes CSVVGETRYNEQFF.

CDR3 sequence reads: CASSLQPGTGVHEQYF. In DNA, the CDR3 is TGTGCCAGCAGCCTCCAGCCCGGGACAGGGGTCCACGAGCAGTACTTC. This chain links TRBV13 with TRBJ2-7, with TRBD1 identical over 10 bases. The CDR3 runs to 16 residues. V dropped 5 bases and J dropped 5; count of bases not matched to a gene: 12. Germline V gene sequence: CDR1 PRHDT, CDR2 FYEKMQ (reference sequence).

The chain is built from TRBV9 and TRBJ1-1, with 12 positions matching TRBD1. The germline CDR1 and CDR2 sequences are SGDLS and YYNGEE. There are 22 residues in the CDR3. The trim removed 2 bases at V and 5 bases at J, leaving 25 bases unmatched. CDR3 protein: CASSVEGLGTGGIGAVGTEAFF. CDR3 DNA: TGTGCCAGCAGCGTGGAGGGCTTGGGGACAGGGGGCATCGGGGCCGTAGGGACTGAAGCTTTCTTT.